This is a list of T cell receptor beta chains from one sample in a study of regulatory T cells in long-lasting Graves disease. In TCRdb, the multiplex PCR reads were re-called with MiXCR into one record per CDR3 protein. The sample contains some 400,000 distinct CDR3 sequences, 14% to 15% of which appear only once. The same sample was also studied in work on T cells in Graves' hyperthyroidism and ophthalmopathy.

The material was peripheral blood mononuclear cells (PBMCs), obtained at new diagnosis, from a patient treated with antithyroid drugs. The receptors stem from a woman aged 25 to 45 with Graves disease. CDR3s include the opening cysteine and the closing phenylalanine or tryptophan. A D gene is named only where the DNA matches it firmly. Size tells how often a clone was seen (once, few, many) or the class of an expanded clone, and some rows leave it out.

V	D	size	J	CDR3	DNA
TRBV20-1	TRBD1	NA	TRBJ1-2	CSATSPGTGNYGYTF	TGCAGTGCTACCTCCCCCGGGACAGGGAATTATGGCTACACCTTC
TRBV10-3	TRBD1	few	TRBJ2-2	CAINGQGSPFGELFF	TGTGCCATAAACGGACAGGGGTCTCCATTCGGGGAGCTGTTTTTT
TRBV11-2	TRBD2	many	TRBJ2-7	CASSYSSGRTHEQYF	TGTGCCAGCAGCTATTCTAGCGGGAGGACCCACGAGCAGTACTTC
TRBV28	TRBD1	NA	TRBJ2-3	CASSRPGQGEDTQYF	TGTGCCAGCAGCCGCCCGGGACAGGGGGAAGATACGCAGTATTTT
TRBV6-1	NA	few	TRBJ2-7	CASFSRGDVSYEQYF	TGTGCCAGCTTTTCCCGGGGCGACGTATCCTACGAGCAGTACTTC
TRBV6-2/TRBV6-3	TRBD2	NA	TRBJ2-1	CASSYLRLAGGSEQFF	TGTGCCAGCAGTTACCTAAGACTAGCGGGAGGGAGTGAGCAGTTCTTC
TRBV11-2	TRBD1	few	TRBJ2-1	CASSSPTGTGDYNEQFF	TGTGCCAGCAGCTCCCCGACCGGGACAGGCGACTACAATGAGCAGTTCTTC
TRBV6-1	NA	NA	TRBJ2-7	CASSVGPNSYEQYF	TGTGCCAGCAGTGTGGGTCCGAATTCCTACGAGCAGTACTTC
TRBV3-1	NA	NA	TRBJ2-4	CASSQLTGKAAKNIQYF	TGTGCCAGCAGCCAATTGACAGGCAAGGCGGCCAAAAACATTCAGTACTTC
TRBV12-3/TRBV12-4	TRBD1	NA	TRBJ1-5	CASTQGGNQPQHF	TGTGCCAGCACCCAGGGGGGTAATCAGCCCCAGCATTTT
TRBV5-1	NA	many	TRBJ2-4	CASSAGLAAKNIQYF	TGCGCCAGCAGCGCGGGACTGGCCGCCAAAAACATTCAGTACTTC
TRBV27	TRBD1	few	TRBJ2-1	CASSLRQGADNEQFF	TGTGCCAGCAGTTTAAGACAGGGGGCGGACAATGAGCAGTTCTTC
TRBV7-9	NA	many	TRBJ2-7	CASSLIPLAYF	TGTGCCAGCAGCTTAATTCCCCTCGCGTACTTC
TRBV27	NA	few	TRBJ2-7	CASSLGGSTYEQYF	TGTGCCAGCAGTTTAGGGGGGTCCACCTACGAGCAGTACTTC
TRBV11-2	NA	many	TRBJ1-1	CASSEWGGANTEAFF	TGTGCCAGCAGCGAATGGGGGGGTGCGAACACTGAAGCTTTCTTT
TRBV5-1	NA	many	TRBJ1-1	CASSLSSGGDTEAFF	TGCGCCAGCAGCCTATCGAGCGGGGGGGACACTGAAGCTTTCTTT
TRBV7-2	TRBD1	NA	TRBJ1-2	CAASDRTGAVVYTF	TGTGCCGCCTCAGACAGGACAGGGGCCGTAGTCTACACCTTC
TRBV5-1	NA	NA	TRBJ2-3	CASSRRSFDREGRDTDTQYF	TGCGCCAGCAGCCGGAGATCCTTTGACAGGGAGGGACGGGACACAGATACGCAGTATTTT
TRBV19	TRBD1	few	TRBJ1-2	CASSTTTEIGQGKFYGYTF	TGTGCCAGTAGTACCACTACGGAGATCGGACAGGGTAAATTCTATGGCTACACCTTC
TRBV11-3	TRBD2	many	TRBJ2-1	CASAQRDNYNEQFF	TGTGCCAGCGCTCAGCGGGATAACTACAATGAGCAGTTCTTC
TRBV5-1	NA	few	TRBJ1-3	CASSLDDRGSGNTIYF	TGCGCCAGCAGCTTGGACGATCGGGGGTCTGGAAACACCATATATTTT
TRBV7-9	NA	few	TRBJ1-2	CASSLAAVGYTF	TGTGCCAGCAGCTTAGCCGCTGTTGGCTACACCTTC
TRBV20-1	NA	many	TRBJ2-5	CSARDQRRSGETQYF	TGCAGTGCTAGAGATCAGAGGAGGTCGGGAGAGACCCAGTACTTC
TRBV2	NA	many	TRBJ2-1	CASSELRSYNEQFF	TGTGCCAGCAGTGAACTGCGCTCCTACAATGAGCAGTTCTTC
TRBV3-1	TRBD2	once	TRBJ2-3	CASSQGPAGVATDTQYF	TGTGCCAGCAGCCAAGGTCCTGCGGGGGTAGCCACAGATACGCAGTATTTT
TRBV12-3/TRBV12-4	NA	many	TRBJ2-7	CASRPDGADEQYF	TGTGCCAGCAGGCCGGACGGAGCGGACGAGCAGTACTTC
TRBV7-9	NA	many	TRBJ2-1	CASSLVQGRYNEQFF	TGTGCCAGCAGCTTAGTGCAGGGTAGATACAATGAGCAGTTCTTC